The clone carrying this TCR beta chain has just one count. The antigen is not known. CDR3 length equals 15 residues. V was clipped by 4 bases and J by 4 bases, with 17 bases between them. Per germline, CDR1 SGHDT and CDR2 YYEEEE. Profiling relied on immunoSEQ multiplex PCR, and the TCRdb table lists in-frame clones only, not all of them. Among 48,000 or so clones listed, 80% to 95% were seen once. This specimen belongs to a study of OX40 agonist ivuxolimab in advanced cancers. Study context: Those enrolled were approximately 87% male, with a mean age of about 66 years and ages from 23 to 79.

Study results and limitations: It was not determined which antigens were specifically recognized by the peripheral T cells that had undergone clonal expansion. Partial responders treated at 0.1-3.0 mg/kg exhibited clonal expansion among the lowest measured.

The genes are TRBV5-6 and TRBJ1-2, with D unclear. The source was CD4+ or CD8+ T cells sorted from blood, collected in a trial of the OX40 agonist ivuxolimab. The clonotype originates from an adult with an advanced solid tumor such as melanoma, head and neck, liver or kidney cancer. The CDR3 spells CASSHPRTLFYGYTF. CDR3 in DNA: TGTGCCAGCAGCCACCCTAGGACGCTATTCTATGGCTACACCTTC. Complete variable domain (other parts from reference TRBV5-6 and TRBJ1-2): DAGVTQSPTHLIKTRGQQVTLRCSPKSGHDTVSWYQQALGQGPQFIFQYYEEEERQRGNFPDRFSGHQFPNYSSELNVNALLLGDSALYLCASSHPRTLFYGYTFGSGTRLTVV.